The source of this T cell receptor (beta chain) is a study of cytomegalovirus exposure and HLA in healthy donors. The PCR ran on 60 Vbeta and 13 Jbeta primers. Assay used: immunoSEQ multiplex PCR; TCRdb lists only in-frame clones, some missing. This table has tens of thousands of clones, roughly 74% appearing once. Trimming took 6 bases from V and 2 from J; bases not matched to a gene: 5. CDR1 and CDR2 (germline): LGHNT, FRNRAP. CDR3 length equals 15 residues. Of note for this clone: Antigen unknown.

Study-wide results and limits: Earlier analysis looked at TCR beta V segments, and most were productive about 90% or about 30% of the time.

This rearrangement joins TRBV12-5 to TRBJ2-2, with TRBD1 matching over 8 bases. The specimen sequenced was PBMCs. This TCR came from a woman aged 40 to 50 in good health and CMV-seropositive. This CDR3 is CASGTGQANTGELFF. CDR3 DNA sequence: TGTGCTAGTGGGACGGGACAGGCTAACACCGGGGAGCTGTTTTTT. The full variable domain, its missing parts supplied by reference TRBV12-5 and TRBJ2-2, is DARVTQTPRHKVTEMGQEVTMRCQPILGHNTVFWYRQTMMQGLELLAYFRNRAPLDDSGMPKDRFSAEMPDATLATLKIQPSEPRDSAVYFCASGTGQANTGELFFGEGSRLTVL.